A selection of T cell receptor beta chains follows, all from one sample in a study of T cell responses to AZD1222 COVID-19 vaccine. Sequencing used immunoSEQ multiplex PCR; TCRdb keeps in-frame clones, though not all of them. This table has about 110,000 clones, 82% appearing once. The input for sequencing was peripheral blood, taken on day 0 of AZD1222 vaccination. These receptor sequences come from an adult in good health. Both conserved end residues are part of each CDR3. Each record gives: clone size, J gene, CDR3 length, D gene, V gene, CDR3 protein, CDR3 DNA. D genes are given only for firm matches. Some rows have no size entry. The others give once, few or many, or a class for an expanded clone.

>few|TRBJ1-6|12|-|TRBV30
CAWNILNSPLHF
TGTGCCTGGAACATTCTTAATTCACCCCTCCACTTT
>-|TRBJ2-7|14|TRBD1|TRBV19
CASSMYRGNYEQYF
TGTGCCAGTAGTATGTACAGGGGAAACTACGAGCAGTACTTC
>-|TRBJ2-7|14|-|TRBV19
CASSIQSTGYEQYF
TGTGCCAGTAGTATCCAATCAACAGGCTACGAGCAGTACTTC
>-|TRBJ2-3|12|-|TRBV7-8
CASSPIFQTQYF
TGTGCCAGCAGCCCGATCTTCCAGACGCAGTATTTT
>-|TRBJ1-2|14|-|TRBV6-5
CASMEKAPRFGYTF
TGTGCCAGCATGGAAAAAGCACCCCGGTTTGGCTACACCTTC
>-|TRBJ2-2|15|TRBD1|TRBV4-2
CASSPDRGGTGELFF
TGTGCCAGCAGCCCCGACAGGGGTGGGACCGGGGAGCTGTTTTTT
>-|TRBJ2-1|11|-|TRBV5-5
CASTIYNEQFF
TGTGCCAGCACCATCTACAATGAGCAGTTCTTC
>many|TRBJ2-3|16|TRBD2|TRBV3-1/TRBV3-2
CASSRTSGGFTDTQYF
TGTGCCAGCAGCAGGACTAGCGGGGGGTTTACAGATACGCAGTATTTT
>-|TRBJ1-1|13|-|TRBV25-1
CASSAGDLTEAFF
TGTGCCAGCAGTGCCGGTGATCTCACTGAAGCTTTCTTT
>-|TRBJ2-1|14|TRBD1|TRBV11-1
CASSRRQGYNEQFF
TGTGCCAGCAGCCGCCGACAGGGATACAATGAGCAGTTCTTC
>once|TRBJ1-2|13|-|TRBV18
CASSSAHGWGYTF
TGTGCCAGCTCATCGGCTCACGGGTGGGGCTACACCTTC
>-|TRBJ1-6|14|-|TRBV7-2
CASSLLTRGSPLHF
TGTGCCAGCAGCTTACTGACTCGGGGTTCACCCCTCCACTTT